This TCR beta chain was sequenced in a study of T cell changes during pregnancy in multiple sclerosis (dated by TCRdb to the late 2010s). Regarding the complete study: In women with multiple sclerosis, the researchers looked at how the T cell repertoire shifted as pregnancy progressed.

Library creation used the immunoSEQ multiplex PCR assay. TCRdb retrieved this table from immuneACCESS and kept in-frame rearrangements only. Not all clones are present; in checked studies, unresolved V genes account for under half, and no reason is known for the remainder. The sample has over 70,000 clones on record, 80% to 95% of them singletons. The top ten hold approximately 1.6% of the sample. Points on this clone: Its cognate antigen has yet to be identified. No much larger clone is present one base from it, and per-base qualities are unavailable.

V sheds 4 bases and J sheds 0 bases, leaving 13 bases between their ends. The CDR3 goes from the cysteine to the phenylalanine over 17 residues. Left in the record is the CDR3 DNA by itself, 51 bases read in frame from the first base. CDR1 and CDR2, looked up from the germline V gene, are SNHLY and FYNNEI. The V and J genes are TRBV2 and TRBJ2-6; possibly the D gene is TRBD2, per 5 matching bases. The TCR sequence derives from a female donor in good health, enrolled as a control in a pregnancy study. The specimen was peripheral blood, collected in the first trimester of pregnancy. The DNA is as follows: TGTGCCAGCAGTGGGACTTTCCTCCTCTCTGGGGCCAACGTCCTGACTTTC. This codes for CASSGTFLLSGANVLTF.